These T cell receptor beta chains were read from a single sample in a study of cytotoxic CD8 clonotypes in ibrutinib-treated CLL. Sequencing was performed with immunoSEQ multiplex PCR; in TCRdb, only in-frame clones are kept and a portion is missing. The sample holds 70,000 to 80,000 clones, 80% seen once. Source: PBMCs, taken at disease progression, from a patient treated with ibrutinib. Receptor source: a human donor with chronic lymphocytic leukemia. CDR3s include the opening cysteine and the closing phenylalanine or tryptophan. D genes are given only for firm matches. The listing skips clone size in some rows; elsewhere it reads once, few, many or a size class.

CDR3 protein	CDR3 DNA	J gene	clone size	D gene	V gene
CASSFQGMNTEAFF	TGTGCCAGCAGCTTTCAGGGCATGAACACTGAAGCTTTCTTT	TRBJ1-1	once	NA	TRBV2
CASRTDRGGNQPQHF	TGTGCCAGCAGAACGGACAGGGGAGGGAATCAGCCCCAGCATTTT	TRBJ1-5	NA	TRBD1	TRBV5-5
CASSYSIGTANSPLHF	TGTGCCAGCAGTTACTCTATCGGGACAGCTAATTCACCCCTCCACTTT	TRBJ1-6	NA	TRBD1	TRBV6-5
CASRKTGTGSAEQYF	TGCGCCAGCAGAAAAACCGGGACAGGGTCGGCCGAGCAGTACTTC	TRBJ2-7	NA	TRBD1	TRBV5-1
CASSSPLFASWANVLTF	TGTGCCAGCAGCTCACCCCTTTTTGCTAGCTGGGCCAACGTCCTGACTTTC	TRBJ2-6	NA	NA	TRBV13
CASSYSFGRGNQPQHF	TGTGCCAGCAGTTACTCCTTTGGCCGCGGCAATCAGCCCCAGCATTTT	TRBJ1-5	NA	NA	TRBV6-6
CASSARGSHDNEQFF	TGTGCCAGCAGCGCCCGTGGTTCACACGACAATGAGCAGTTCTTC	TRBJ2-1	NA	NA	TRBV7-9
CASSRQGRNQPQHF	TGTGCCAGCAGTAGACAGGGGAGGAATCAGCCCCAGCATTTT	TRBJ1-5	few	TRBD1	TRBV25-1
CASSLGMNTEAFF	TGTGCCAGCAGCTTAGGGATGAACACTGAAGCTTTCTTT	TRBJ1-1	NA	NA	TRBV11-2
CASRSGPGAYEQYF	TGTGCCAGCCGATCCGGCCCGGGGGCATACGAGCAGTACTTC	TRBJ2-7	NA	NA	TRBV7-3
CASSPASDRVYGYTF	TGTGCCAGCTCACCGGCGAGTGATAGGGTGTATGGCTACACCTTC	TRBJ1-2	NA	NA	TRBV18
CASSYRLRHGYTF	TGTGCCAGCAGTTACCGTTTACGACATGGCTACACCTTC	TRBJ1-2	NA	NA	TRBV6-5
CASSLVGNIQYF	TGTGCCAGCAGTTTAGTGGGAAACATTCAGTACTTC	TRBJ2-4	NA	NA	TRBV28
CASSARTSGSRVDTQYF	TGTGCCAGTAGTGCCCGGACTAGCGGGAGTCGGGTAGATACGCAGTATTTT	TRBJ2-3	NA	TRBD2	TRBV19
CASSQVPGLAGGTGELFF	TGTGCCAGCAGCCAAGTGCCGGGACTAGCGGGAGGCACCGGGGAGCTGTTTTTT	TRBJ2-2	NA	TRBD2	TRBV4-2
CAWSVLGGHSSGANVLTF	TGTGCCTGGAGTGTACTCGGGGGGCACAGCTCTGGGGCCAACGTCCTGACTTTC	TRBJ2-6	NA	NA	TRBV30
CAISESSGTVGYGYTF	TGTGCCATCAGTGAGTCGTCGGGGACTGTGGGCTATGGCTACACCTTC	TRBJ1-2	NA	NA	TRBV10-3
CAADRDLTYEQYF	TGTGCCGCCGACAGGGATTTAACGTACGAGCAGTACTTC	TRBJ2-7	few	TRBD1	TRBV30
CASSQEGRGLNEQFF	TGCGCCAGCAGCCAAGAGGGGCGGGGTCTCAATGAGCAGTTCTTC	TRBJ2-1	NA	NA	TRBV4-1
CASSLQGSYEQYF	TGTGCCAGCAGTTTACAGGGCAGCTACGAGCAGTACTTC	TRBJ2-7	NA	NA	TRBV27
CASSPAGGYNEQFF	TGTGCCAGCAGCCCAGCGGGAGGATACAATGAGCAGTTCTTC	TRBJ2-1	NA	TRBD2	TRBV11-2
CASSLSPWADTQYF	TGCGCCAGCAGCTTATCTCCTTGGGCTGATACGCAGTATTTT	TRBJ2-3	NA	NA	TRBV5-1
CASSLQLAGDTSTDTQYF	TGCGCCAGCAGCCTACAACTAGCGGGAGACACTAGCACAGATACGCAGTATTTT	TRBJ2-3	NA	TRBD2	TRBV4-1
CASSTAQGRSPLHF	TGTGCCAGTAGTACAGCGCAGGGCCGTTCACCCCTCCACTTT	TRBJ1-6	NA	NA	TRBV19
CASSGDGDTQETQYF	TGCGCCAGCAGCGGTGATGGGGACACCCAAGAGACCCAGTACTTC	TRBJ2-5	NA	NA	TRBV5-1
CASSLASPAGTYEQYF	TGTGCCAGCAGCTTAGCGAGTCCAGCGGGCACCTACGAGCAGTACTTC	TRBJ2-7	NA	NA	TRBV7-8
CASSLGHAYGYTF	TGTGCCAGCAGCTTGGGACACGCCTATGGCTACACCTTC	TRBJ1-2	few	NA	TRBV5-4
CSARTETQYF	TGCAGTGCTCGAACGGAGACCCAGTACTTC	TRBJ2-5	NA	NA	TRBV20-1
CASRLAGGIYEQYF	TGTGCCAGCAGACTAGCGGGAGGTATATACGAGCAGTACTTC	TRBJ2-7	NA	NA	TRBV21-1
CASSEFSEDNEQFF	TGTGCCAGCAGTGAGTTTTCGGAAGATAATGAGCAGTTCTTC	TRBJ2-1	NA	NA	TRBV2
CASSLGDSLFQFF	TGTGCCAGCAGCTTAGGGGACAGTCTTTTTCAGTTCTTC	TRBJ2-1	NA	TRBD1	TRBV7-9
CASSLGDHYGYTF	TGTGCCAGCTCACTAGGGGATCACTATGGCTACACCTTC	TRBJ1-2	few	NA	TRBV18
CASSPLLMTGLNTEAFF	TGTGCCAGCTCACCACTGCTTATGACAGGGCTGAACACTGAAGCTTTCTTT	TRBJ1-1	NA	TRBD1	TRBV18
CASSSGMNTEAFF	TGCGCCAGCAGTTCAGGGATGAACACTGAAGCTTTCTTT	TRBJ1-1	NA	NA	TRBV10-2
CASSFAVDRLDQPQHF	TGTGCCAGCAGTTTTGCGGTAGACAGGCTCGACCAGCCCCAGCATTTT	TRBJ1-5	few	NA	TRBV28
CASSIFASGSTDTQYF	TGTGCCAGTAGTATATTCGCTAGCGGGAGTACAGATACGCAGTATTTT	TRBJ2-3	NA	TRBD2	TRBV19
CASSLWGGAPYNEQFF	TGCGCCAGCAGTTTATGGGGAGGGGCCCCCTACAATGAGCAGTTCTTC	TRBJ2-1	once	TRBD2	TRBV27
CASNRGIRQPQHF	TGTGCCAGCAATAGGGGTATCCGTCAGCCCCAGCATTTT	TRBJ1-5	NA	NA	TRBV7-2
CAWSLFDSAIIQYF	TGTGCCTGGAGTCTTTTTGACAGCGCAATTATCCAGTACTTC	TRBJ2-5	NA	NA	TRBV30
CASSSGVYEQYF	TGCGCCAGCAGCTCCGGAGTCTACGAGCAGTACTTC	TRBJ2-7	NA	NA	TRBV5-1
CAIRFTSGGDTQYF	TGTGCCATCAGGTTTACTAGCGGGGGGGATACGCAGTATTTT	TRBJ2-3	NA	TRBD2	TRBV10-3
CASSLRQGTYNEQFF	TGTGCCAGCAGTTTAAGGCAGGGGACCTACAATGAGCAGTTCTTC	TRBJ2-1	NA	NA	TRBV28
CASRQQPTNEKLFF	TGTGCCAGCAGACAGCAACCAACTAATGAAAAACTGTTTTTT	TRBJ1-4	NA	NA	TRBV2
CASSLEGGYNSPLHF	TGTGCCAGCAGCTTAGAAGGGGGATATAATTCACCCCTCCACTTT	TRBJ1-6	NA	NA	TRBV11-2
CSARSDLNYGYTF	TGCAGCGCCCGATCGGACTTAAACTATGGCTACACCTTC	TRBJ1-2	NA	NA	TRBV29-1
CASSPRGWAQNIQYF	TGTGCCAGCAGCCCCAGAGGATGGGCCCAAAACATTCAGTACTTC	TRBJ2-4	NA	NA	TRBV11-2
CASRHPGSGSPVLF	TGTGCCAGCAGACACCCCGGGTCTGGCTCCCCGGTTCTCTTC	TRBJ2-1	NA	NA	TRBV6-1
CASSLVAGSYNEQFF	TGTGCCAGCAGCTTAGTGGCGGGCTCCTACAATGAGCAGTTCTTC	TRBJ2-1	NA	NA	TRBV11-3
CASSPQGAPYEQYF	TGCGCCAGCAGCCCACAGGGGGCACCCTACGAGCAGTACTTC	TRBJ2-7	NA	TRBD1	TRBV4-1
CASSPTVAGGTDTQYF	TGTGCCAGCAGTCCCACAGTGGCCGGGGGCACAGATACGCAGTATTTT	TRBJ2-3	NA	NA	TRBV27
CASSLGTGGFGNTIYF	TGTGCCAGCAGCTTAGGGACAGGGGGCTTCGGAAACACCATATATTTT	TRBJ1-3	NA	TRBD1	TRBV11-2
CASSALFQNTEAFF	TGTGCCAGCAGCGCGTTATTCCAAAACACTGAAGCTTTCTTT	TRBJ1-1	few	NA	TRBV9
CASSVFGAGNTEAFF	TGTGCCAGCAGCGTATTTGGGGCTGGGAACACTGAAGCTTTCTTT	TRBJ1-1	NA	NA	TRBV9
CATSRVPVSTGELFF	TGTGCCACCAGCAGAGTTCCAGTTTCCACCGGGGAGCTGTTTTTT	TRBJ2-2	few	NA	TRBV15